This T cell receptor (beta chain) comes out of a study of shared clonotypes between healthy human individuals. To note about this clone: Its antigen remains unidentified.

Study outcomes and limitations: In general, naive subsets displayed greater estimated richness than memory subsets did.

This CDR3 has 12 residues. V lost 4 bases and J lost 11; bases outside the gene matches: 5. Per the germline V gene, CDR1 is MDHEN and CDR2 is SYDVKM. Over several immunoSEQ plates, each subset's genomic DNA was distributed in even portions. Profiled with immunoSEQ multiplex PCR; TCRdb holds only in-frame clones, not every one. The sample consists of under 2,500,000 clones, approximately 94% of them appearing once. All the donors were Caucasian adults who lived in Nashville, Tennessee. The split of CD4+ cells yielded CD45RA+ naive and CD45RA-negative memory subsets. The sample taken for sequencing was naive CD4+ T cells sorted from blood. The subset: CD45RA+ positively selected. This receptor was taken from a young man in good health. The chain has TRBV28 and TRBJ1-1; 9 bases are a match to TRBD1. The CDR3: CASSWGQGRAFF. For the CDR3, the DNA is TGTGCCAGCAGTTGGGGACAGGGACGGGCTTTCTTT.